This is a list of T cell receptor beta chains from one sample in a study of beta chain features in type 1 diabetes. Produced via immunoSEQ multiplex PCR; TCRdb's table is partial and in-frame only. The sample carries 300,000 to 400,000 clones, 13% recorded once. The specimen sequenced was naive CD4+ T cells from blood. These receptors were taken from a woman between 18 and 30 years old with type 1 diabetes. The CDR3 runs from the conserved cysteine through the conserved F or W. A D gene is named only where the DNA matches it firmly. The listing skips clone size in some rows; elsewhere it reads once, few, many or a size class.

v_gene	d_gene	abundance	j_gene	CDR3aa	CDR3nt
TRBV7-3	NA	few	TRBJ2-3	CASSSPGTDTQYF	TGTGCCAGCAGCTCACCCGGGACAGATACGCAGTATTTT
TRBV30	NA	few	TRBJ1-2	CAWRKHDRDYGYTF	TGTGCCTGGCGAAAACATGACAGAGACTATGGCTACACCTTC
TRBV29-1	TRBD2	few	TRBJ2-7	CSVRTSGTPYEQYF	TGCAGCGTCCGAACTAGCGGGACCCCCTACGAGCAGTACTTC
TRBV18	TRBD1	NA	TRBJ1-2	CASSPPNRGYGYTF	TGTGCCAGCTCACCACCTAACAGGGGCTATGGCTACACCTTC
TRBV7-2	TRBD1	NA	TRBJ2-5	CASSLAGQGGETQYF	TGTGCCAGCAGCTTAGCCGGACAGGGGGGAGAGACCCAGTACTTC
TRBV5-6	TRBD1	few	TRBJ2-7	CASSYGQGAYEQYF	TGTGCCAGCAGCTACGGACAGGGAGCCTACGAGCAGTACTTC
TRBV9	TRBD1	few	TRBJ2-5	CASRGTDQETQYF	TGTGCCAGCAGGGGGACAGACCAAGAGACCCAGTACTTC
TRBV5-1	TRBD2	few	TRBJ2-5	CASSLGSGKETQYF	TGCGCCAGCAGCTTGGGGAGCGGGAAAGAGACCCAGTACTTC
TRBV30	NA	NA	TRBJ1-1	CAWSQSLNTEAFF	TGTGCCTGGAGTCAATCCCTGAACACTGAAGCTTTCTTT
TRBV5-1	NA	few	TRBJ2-7	CASSLRLYMGTYEQYF	TGCGCCAGCAGCTTGAGGTTATATATGGGCACCTACGAGCAGTACTTC
TRBV5-1	NA	NA	TRBJ2-4	CASSLEGVAKNIQYF	TGCGCCAGCAGCCTTGAGGGAGTGGCCAAAAACATTCAGTACTTC
TRBV28	TRBD1	NA	TRBJ2-5	CASSLLGTGGEETQYF	TGTGCCAGCAGTTTACTGGGGACAGGGGGCGAAGAGACCCAGTACTTC
TRBV28	NA	few	TRBJ1-2	CASSLQYYGYTF	TGTGCCAGCAGTTTGCAGTACTATGGCTACACCTTC
TRBV7-9	NA	NA	TRBJ1-5	CASSDPGAGGNQPQHF	TGTGCCAGCAGCGACCCTGGGGCAGGGGGCAATCAGCCCCAGCATTTT
TRBV29-1	NA	NA	TRBJ2-1	CSVDGSYSSYNEQFF	TGCAGCGTTGATGGTTCTTACTCCTCCTACAATGAGCAGTTCTTC
TRBV2	NA	NA	TRBJ2-6	CASSEQGSGANVLTF	TGTGCCAGCAGCGAACAGGGTTCTGGGGCCAACGTCCTGACTTTC
TRBV11-2	NA	few	TRBJ1-5	CASSLGYGGGTPQHF	TGTGCCAGCAGCTTAGGTTACGGCGGAGGGACGCCCCAGCATTTT
TRBV6-5	NA	few	TRBJ2-4	CASSHTPLAKNIQYF	TGTGCCAGCAGTCACACACCTCTAGCCAAAAACATTCAGTACTTC
TRBV4-3	TRBD2	NA	TRBJ2-3	CASSHGTSGKVTQYF	TGCGCCAGCAGCCACGGGACTAGCGGGAAGGTTACGCAGTATTTT
TRBV15	NA	NA	TRBJ2-5	CATSRSQGPYQETQYF	TGTGCCACCAGCAGATCTCAGGGTCCCTACCAGGAGACCCAGTACTTC